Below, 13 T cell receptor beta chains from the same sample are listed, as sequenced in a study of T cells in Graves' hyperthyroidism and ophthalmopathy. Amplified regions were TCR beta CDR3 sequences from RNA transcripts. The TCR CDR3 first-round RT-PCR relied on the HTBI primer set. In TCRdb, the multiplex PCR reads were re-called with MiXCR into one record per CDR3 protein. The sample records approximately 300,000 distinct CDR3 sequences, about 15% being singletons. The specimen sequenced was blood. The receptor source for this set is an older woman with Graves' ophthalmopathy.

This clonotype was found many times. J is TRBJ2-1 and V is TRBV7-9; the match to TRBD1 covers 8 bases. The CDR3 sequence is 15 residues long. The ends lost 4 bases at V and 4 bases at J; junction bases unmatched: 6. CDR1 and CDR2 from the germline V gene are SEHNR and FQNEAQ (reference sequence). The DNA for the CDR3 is TGTGCCAGCAGCTCACGATACAGGGGGTACAATGAGCAGTTCTTC. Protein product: CASSSRYRGYNEQFF.

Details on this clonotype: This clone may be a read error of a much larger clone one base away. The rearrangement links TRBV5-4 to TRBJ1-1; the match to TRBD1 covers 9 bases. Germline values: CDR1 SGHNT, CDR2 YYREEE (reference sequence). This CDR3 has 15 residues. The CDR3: CASSLPHSTGGEALF. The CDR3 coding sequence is TGTGCCAGCAGTTTGCCCCACTCAACAGGGGGCGAGGCTCTCTTT.

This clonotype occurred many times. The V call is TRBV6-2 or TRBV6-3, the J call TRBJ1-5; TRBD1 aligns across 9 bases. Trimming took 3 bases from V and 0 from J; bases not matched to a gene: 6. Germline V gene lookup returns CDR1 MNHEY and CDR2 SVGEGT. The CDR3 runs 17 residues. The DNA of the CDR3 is TGTGCCAGCAGTTATCGCGGACAGGGGCATAGCAATCAGCCCCAGCATTTT. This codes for CASSYRGQGHSNQPQHF.

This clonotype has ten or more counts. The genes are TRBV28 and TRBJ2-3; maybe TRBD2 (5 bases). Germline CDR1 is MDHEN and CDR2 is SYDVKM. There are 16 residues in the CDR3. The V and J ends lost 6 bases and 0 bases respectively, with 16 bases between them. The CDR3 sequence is CASSPRVGGSTDTQYF. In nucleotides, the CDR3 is TGTGCCAGCAGCCCAAGGGTCGGAGGAAGCACAGATACGCAGTATTTT.

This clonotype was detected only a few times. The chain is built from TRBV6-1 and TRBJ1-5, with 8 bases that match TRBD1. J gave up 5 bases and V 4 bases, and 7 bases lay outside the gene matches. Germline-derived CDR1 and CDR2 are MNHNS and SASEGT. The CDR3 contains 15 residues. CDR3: CASSADRGFDQPQHF. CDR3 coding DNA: TGTGCCAGCAGTGCCGACAGGGGATTCGATCAGCCCCAGCATTTT.

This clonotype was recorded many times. CDR3 amino acids: CASSFGPSTDTQYF. The DNA for the CDR3 is TGTGCCAGCAGCTTCGGCCCCAGCACAGATACGCAGTATTTT. V and J are TRBV7-2 and TRBJ2-3; D uncertain. Trimming pared 3 bases from V and 0 bases from J, leaving 7 bases between. The CDR3 runs to 14 residues. From germline, CDR1 is SGHTA and CDR2 FQGNSA.

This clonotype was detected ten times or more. CDR3 protein: CASRGDNYGYTF. The CDR3 DNA sequence: TGTGCCAGTCGAGGGGATAACTATGGCTACACCTTC. The chain uses TRBV6-2 or TRBV6-3 and TRBJ1-2; perhaps TRBD1 as D (5 bases). V lost 9 bases, J lost 1 base, and 9 bases lay in between. Germline V gene sequence: CDR1 MNHEY, CDR2 SVGEGT. The CDR3 is made up of 12 amino acids.

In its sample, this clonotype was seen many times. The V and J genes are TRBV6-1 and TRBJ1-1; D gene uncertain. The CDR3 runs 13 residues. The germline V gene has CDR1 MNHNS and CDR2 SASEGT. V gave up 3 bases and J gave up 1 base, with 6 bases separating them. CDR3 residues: CASSDRPNTEAFF. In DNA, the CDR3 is TGTGCCAGCAGTGATCGTCCGAACACTGAAGCTTTCTTT.

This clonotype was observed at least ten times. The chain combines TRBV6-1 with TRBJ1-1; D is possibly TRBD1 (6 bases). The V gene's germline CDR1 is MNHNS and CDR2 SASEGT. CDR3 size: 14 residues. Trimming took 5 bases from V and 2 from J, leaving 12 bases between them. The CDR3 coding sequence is TGTGCCAGCAGTTTCGGGGGCGTAAACACTGAAGCTTTCTTT. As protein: CASSFGGVNTEAFF.

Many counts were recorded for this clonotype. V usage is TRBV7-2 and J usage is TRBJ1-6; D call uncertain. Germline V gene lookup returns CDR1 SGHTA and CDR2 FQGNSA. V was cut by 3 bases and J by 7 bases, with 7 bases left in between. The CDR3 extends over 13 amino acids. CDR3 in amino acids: CASSLSQNSPLHF. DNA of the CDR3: TGTGCCAGCAGCTTGTCCCAGAATTCACCCCTCCACTTT.

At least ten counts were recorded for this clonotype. The CDR3 protein is CASRPGTANTEAFF. The CDR3 DNA reads TGTGCCAGCAGGCCCGGGACAGCGAACACTGAAGCTTTCTTT. The chain couples TRBV28 to TRBJ1-1; the match to TRBD1 covers 7 bases. Trimming took 6 bases from V and 1 from J; bases not matched to a gene: 5. Germline loops: CDR1 MDHEN, CDR2 SYDVKM. The length of the CDR3 is 14 residues.

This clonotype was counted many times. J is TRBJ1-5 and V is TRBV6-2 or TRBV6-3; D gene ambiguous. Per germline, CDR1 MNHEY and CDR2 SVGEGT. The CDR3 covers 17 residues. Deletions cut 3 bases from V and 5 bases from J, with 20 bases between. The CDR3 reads CASSYVRVGRSDQPQHF. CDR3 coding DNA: TGTGCCAGCAGTTATGTTCGGGTTGGGAGGTCGGATCAGCCCCAGCATTTT.

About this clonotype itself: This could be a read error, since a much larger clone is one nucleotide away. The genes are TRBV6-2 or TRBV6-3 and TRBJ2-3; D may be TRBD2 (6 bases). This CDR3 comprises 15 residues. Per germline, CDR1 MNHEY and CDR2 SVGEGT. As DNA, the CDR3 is TGTGCCAGCAGTTACGGAGGGACGGACACAGATACGCGGTATTTT. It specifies CASSYGGTDTDTRYF.